This T cell receptor (beta chain) was sequenced in a study of blood T cell repertoires in COVID-19. The CDR3 has 18 amino acids. The germline gives CDR1 MGHRA, CDR2 YSYEKL. Trimming pared 3 bases from V and 0 bases from J, leaving 21 bases between. Libraries were prepared by immunoSEQ multiplex PCR; TCRdb keeps only in-frame clonotypes and omits some of them. There are 40,000 or so clones in the sample; over 80% occur only once, and around 4.9% lies in the top ten. This sequence was found in a man aged 45-65 years with active COVID-19. The specimen sequenced was peripheral blood. The gene calls are TRBV4-1 and TRBJ2-7; D perhaps matches TRBD1 (6 bases). The CDR3 sequence is CASSHPLVRDTSSYEQYF. The CDR3 DNA reads as TGCGCCAGCAGCCACCCGTTAGTCCGGGACACGAGCTCCTACGAGCAGTACTTC.